A single sample is the source of the 13 T cell receptor beta chains below, sequenced in a study of cytomegalovirus exposure and HLA in healthy donors. The primer mix had 60 Vbeta and 13 Jbeta primers. TCRdb's table, derived via immunoSEQ multiplex PCR, lists solely in-frame clones and lacks some. Among about 270,000 clones listed, around 65% were seen once. The sequenced material came from PBMCs. The receptors come from a female donor in good health and CMV-seronegative.

This clone came up a few times. The genes are TRBV5-1 and TRBJ2-7; TRBD2 matches 13 bases. This CDR3 contains 14 residues. J gave up 5 bases and V 4 bases, and 3 bases lay outside the gene matches. CDR1 and CDR2 (germline): SGHRS, YFSETQ. In DNA, the CDR3 is TGCGCCAGCAGCGCGGGACTAGCGGGAAACGAGCAGTACTTC. Protein sequence: CASSAGLAGNEQYF.

This clone was seen a handful of times. The V call is TRBV6-5, the J call TRBJ2-2; TRBD1 aligns across 7 bases. The CDR3 contains 14 residues. Germline V gene sequence: CDR1 MNHEY, CDR2 SVGAGI. V lost 5 bases, J lost 3 bases, and 3 bases stayed unmatched. The chain's CDR3 is CASSLQGDTGELFF. Written as DNA, the CDR3 is TGTGCCAGCAGTCTGCAGGGGGACACCGGGGAGCTGTTTTTT.

This clone was seen more than once but under ten times. This sequence joins TRBV9 and TRBJ2-7; D may be TRBD2 (6 bases). The V end was cut by 1 base, the J end by 1 base, with 9 bases between. The CDR3 is 14 amino acids. CDR1 is SGDLS, CDR2 YYNGEE, per germline. In DNA, the CDR3 is TGTGCCAGCAGCGTAATGGGGACTTCCTACGAGCAGTACTTC. This codes for CASSVMGTSYEQYF. Using reference TRBV9 and TRBJ2-7 for the parts outside the CDR3, the full variable domain is DSGVTQTPKHLITATGQRVTLRCSPRSGDLSVYWYQQSLDQGLQFLIQYYNGEERAKGNILERFSAQQFPDLHSELNLSSLELGDSALYFCASSVMGTSYEQYFGPGTRLTVT.

With regard to this clone: A junction boundary mismatches the germline segment, possibly from a read error. CDR3 sequence: CASSFFGGHYGYTF. The CDR3 coding sequence is TGTGCCAGCAGTTTTTTTGGGGGACACTACGGCTACACCTTC. The chain is built from TRBV28 and TRBJ1-2; a possible D gene is TRBD1 (6 bases). CDR3 length equals 14 residues. CDR1 is MDHEN, CDR2 SYDVKM, per germline.

V gene TRBV9 combines with J gene TRBJ2-1, with 9 bases that match TRBD2. The CDR3 covers 15 residues. Germline V gene sequence: CDR1 SGDLS, CDR2 YYNGEE. After removal of 0 bases from V and 8 bases from J, the junction contained 6 bases not matched to a gene. CDR3 sequence: CASSVDGGRADEQFF. The CDR3 DNA reads TGTGCCAGCAGCGTAGATGGCGGGAGGGCCGATGAGCAGTTCTTC.

The rearrangement joins TRBV13 to TRBJ2-1, with 9 positions matching TRBD2. Germline V lookup: CDR1 PRHDT, CDR2 FYEKMQ (reference sequence). V lost 10 bases and J lost 9; bases outside the gene matches: 13. The CDR3 has 14 amino acids. CDR3 sequence (DNA): TGTGCCACCAGTGGCGGGAGGGCCTTGACTGAGCAGTTCTTC. Translating it yields CATSGGRALTEQFF.

The chain joins TRBV2 to TRBJ2-7, with a possible D match to TRBD2 (7 bases). This CDR3 comprises 12 residues. V gave up 11 bases and J gave up 8 bases, with 19 bases separating them. Germline CDR1 reads SNHLY; CDR2 reads FYNNEI. The CDR3 nucleotides are TGTGCCGGAACCCCGGGGGGCTCTAAGCAGTACTTC. Protein sequence: CAGTPGGSKQYF.

Only a few counts were recorded for this clone. The chain carries TRBV2 and TRBJ1-1, with a weak D call TRBD1 (5 bases). Germline lookup yields CDR1 SNHLY and CDR2 FYNNEI. The ends were cut back, 7 bases at V and 2 bases at J, with 14 bases in the middle. The CDR3 is 14 residues long. The CDR3 nucleotides are TGTGCCAGCATCCTCACAGGCAGAAACACTGAAGCTTTCTTT. As protein: CASILTGRNTEAFF. The full variable domain, in which reference TRBV2 and TRBJ1-1 provide the parts outside the CDR3, is EPEVTQTPSHQVTQMGQEVILRCVPISNHLYFYWYRQILGQKVEFLVSFYNNEISEKSEIFDDQFSVERPDGSNFTLKIRSTKLEDSAMYFCASILTGRNTEAFFGQGTRLTVV.

A single count supports this clone. V usage is TRBV5-1 and J usage is TRBJ2-5; 10 bases line up with TRBD1. The J call may be wrong; the DNA end is better matched by TRBJ2-7. The CDR3 covers 13 residues. In germline, CDR1 is SGHRS, CDR2 YFSETQ. CDR3 loop: CASFKDRGDEQYF. CDR3 coding DNA: TGCGCCAGCTTCAAGGACAGGGGGGACGAGCAGTACTTC.

The chain has TRBV6-1 and TRBJ1-6; perhaps TRBD1 as D (5 bases). The germline V gene encodes CDR1 MNHNS and CDR2 SASEGT. V dropped 2 bases and J dropped 8 bases, with 19 bases sitting between them. This CDR3 has 17 amino acids. The DNA for the CDR3 is TGTGCCAGCAGTGAATCGGTGACAGTCGGAAATTATTCACCCCTCCACTTT. This sequence encodes CASSESVTVGNYSPLHF.

The chain uses TRBV27 and TRBJ2-3, with no clear D. V was cut by 4 bases and J by 5 bases, with 4 bases left in between. Germline V lookup: CDR1 MNHEY, CDR2 SMNVEV (reference sequence). The CDR3 has 11 amino acids. Here the CDR3 reads CASSSQDTQYF. In nucleotides, the CDR3 is TGTGCCAGCAGTTCCCAAGATACGCAGTATTTT.

The V and J genes are TRBV7-3 and TRBJ2-2, with a possible D match to TRBD2 (6 bases). Germline-derived CDR1 and CDR2 are SGHTA and FQGTGA. V shed 2 bases and J shed 7 bases, with 8 bases lying between them. This CDR3 region has 13 residues. In nucleotides, the CDR3 is TGTGCCAGCAGCTTACAGGGAGGCGGGGAGCTGTTTTTT. This translates into CASSLQGGGELFF.

This chain uses TRBV5-1 with TRBJ2-2, with a tentative D call TRBD2 (5 bases). The CDR3 is made up of 11 amino acids. V was shortened by 7 bases and J by 4 bases, with 5 bases between the two germline ends. Germline assignment: CDR1 SGHRS and CDR2 YFSETQ. CDR3 region: CASAGTGELFF. The CDR3 coding sequence is TGCGCCAGCGCGGGCACCGGGGAGCTGTTTTTT.